This TCR beta chain was obtained from a study of PD-1 blockade in classical Hodgkin lymphoma. Produced via immunoSEQ multiplex PCR; TCRdb's table is partial and in-frame only. The sample consists of 110,000 or so clones, about nine tenths of them appearing once. Time point here: cycle 4 day 1 (C4D1), after five to seven weeks of nivolumab. Relapse after autologous stem cell transplantation occurred in every patient, and brentuximab vedotin exposure varied. Study observations and caveats: Before treatment, complete responders showed about the same diversity as newly diagnosed patients.

About this clone itself: Antigen: not known.

Germline trimming cut 3 bases from V and 5 bases from J; bases unmatched to any gene: 8. Germline V CDR1 and CDR2: WNHNN, SYGVQD (reference sequence). The CDR3 is made up of 15 amino acids. Sequenced material: peripheral blood mononuclear cells (PBMCs), taken before the fourth cycle of nivolumab. This chain links TRBV10-1 with TRBJ2-7, with TRBD1 matching 9 bases. The origin of this receptor is a human donor with classical Hodgkin lymphoma. The chain's CDR3 is CASSDLPGQGNEQYF. In DNA, the CDR3 is TGCGCCAGCAGTGACCTACCGGGACAGGGTAACGAGCAGTACTTC.